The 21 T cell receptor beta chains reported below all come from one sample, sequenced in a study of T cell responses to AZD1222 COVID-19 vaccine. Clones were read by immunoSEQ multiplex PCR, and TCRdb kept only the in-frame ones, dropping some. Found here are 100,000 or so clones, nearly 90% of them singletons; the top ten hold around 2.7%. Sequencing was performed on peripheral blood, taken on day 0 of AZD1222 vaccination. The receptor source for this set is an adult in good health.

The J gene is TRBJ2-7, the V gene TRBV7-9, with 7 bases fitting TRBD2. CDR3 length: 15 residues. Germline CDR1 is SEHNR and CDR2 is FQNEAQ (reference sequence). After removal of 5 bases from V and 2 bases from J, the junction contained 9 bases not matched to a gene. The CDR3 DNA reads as TGTGCCAGCAGCCGACGGGGGGAGAACGCCTACGAGCAGTACTTC. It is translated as CASSRRGENAYEQYF.

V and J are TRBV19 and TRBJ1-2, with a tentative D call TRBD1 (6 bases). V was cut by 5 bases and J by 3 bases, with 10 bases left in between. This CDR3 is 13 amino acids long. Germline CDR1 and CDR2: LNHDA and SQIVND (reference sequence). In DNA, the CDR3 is TGTGCCAGTAGTCCAAACAGGGACTATGGCTACACCTTC. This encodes CASSPNRDYGYTF.

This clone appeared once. The CDR3 bases are TGTGCCAGAAGGGCCGGCAGGTGGGACGAGCAGTACGTC. It yields the protein CARRAGRWDEQYV. This chain joins TRBV7-5 and TRBJ2-7; the D call TRBD1 from the table was never checked on the DNA. TRBV7-5 is designated a pseudogene. CDR3 length: 13 amino acids.

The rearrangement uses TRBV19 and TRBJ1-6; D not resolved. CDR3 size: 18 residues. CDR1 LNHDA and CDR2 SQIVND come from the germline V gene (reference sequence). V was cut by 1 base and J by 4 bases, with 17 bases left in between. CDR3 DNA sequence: TGTGCCAGTAGTATAGTAGGGATTTCTCCCCATTATAATTCACCCCTCCACTTT. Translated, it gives CASSIVGISPHYNSPLHF.

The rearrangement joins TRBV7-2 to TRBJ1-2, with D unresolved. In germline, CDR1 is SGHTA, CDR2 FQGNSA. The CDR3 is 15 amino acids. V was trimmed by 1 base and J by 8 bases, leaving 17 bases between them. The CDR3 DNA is TGTGCCAGCAGCTTAGATAACAGAGGTTCTAGCGGCTACACCTTC. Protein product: CASSLDNRGSSGYTF.

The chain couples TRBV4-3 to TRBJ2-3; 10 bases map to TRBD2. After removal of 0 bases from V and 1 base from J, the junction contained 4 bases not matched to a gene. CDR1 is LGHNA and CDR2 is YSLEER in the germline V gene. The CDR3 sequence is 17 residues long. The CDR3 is CASSQDRGLAGTDTQYF. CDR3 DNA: TGCGCCAGCAGCCAAGACCGCGGACTAGCGGGCACAGATACGCAGTATTTT.

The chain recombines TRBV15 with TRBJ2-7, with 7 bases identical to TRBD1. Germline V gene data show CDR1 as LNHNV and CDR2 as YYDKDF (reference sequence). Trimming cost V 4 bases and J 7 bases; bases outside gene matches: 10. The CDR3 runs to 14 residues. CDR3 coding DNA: TGTGCCACCAGCACCCTAAGACAGGGCTATGAGCAGTACTTC. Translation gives CATSTLRQGYEQYF.

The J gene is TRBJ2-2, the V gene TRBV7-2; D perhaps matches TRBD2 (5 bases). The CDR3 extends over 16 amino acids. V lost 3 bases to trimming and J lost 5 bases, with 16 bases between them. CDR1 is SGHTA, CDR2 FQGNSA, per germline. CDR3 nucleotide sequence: TGTGCCAGCAGCTTTGGACTCGAATCTAGGACCGGGGAGCTGTTTTTT. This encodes CASSFGLESRTGELFF. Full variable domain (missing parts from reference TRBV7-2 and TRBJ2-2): GAGVSQSPSNKVTEKGKDVELRCDPISGHTALYWYRQSLGQGLEFLIYFQGNSAPDKSGLPSDRFSAERTGGSVSTLTIQRTQQEDSAVYLCASSFGLESRTGELFFGEGSRLTVL.

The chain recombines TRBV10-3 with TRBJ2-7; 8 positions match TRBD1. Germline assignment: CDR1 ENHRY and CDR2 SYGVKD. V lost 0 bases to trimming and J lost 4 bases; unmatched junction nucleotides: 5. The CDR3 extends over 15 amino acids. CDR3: CAISESGQGLYEQYV. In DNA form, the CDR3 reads TGTGCCATCAGTGAGTCAGGACAGGGACTTTACGAGCAGTACGTC.

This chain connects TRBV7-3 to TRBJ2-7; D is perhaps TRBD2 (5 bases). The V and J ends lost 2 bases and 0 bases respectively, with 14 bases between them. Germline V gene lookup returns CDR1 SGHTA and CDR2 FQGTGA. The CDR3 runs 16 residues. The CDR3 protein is CASSLDRGRGSYEQYF. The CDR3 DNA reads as TGTGCCAGCAGCTTAGACCGGGGTCGAGGCTCCTACGAGCAGTACTTC.

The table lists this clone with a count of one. Written as DNA, the CDR3 is TGTGCCAGCAGCTTGGGGGGCAGAGCCTCTGGAAACACCATATATTTT. It codes for CASSLGGRASGNTIYF. The chain combines TRBV5-4 with TRBJ1-3, with D possibly being TRBD1 (5 bases). The germline V gene encodes CDR1 SGHNT and CDR2 YYREEE (reference sequence). The V and J ends lost 0 bases and 0 bases respectively, with 10 bases between them. This CDR3 is 16 amino acids long.

CDR3 in DNA: TGCGCCAGCAGCTTGGCTCATAGCGGCCCCGGCGAGCAGTACTTC. As protein: CASSLAHSGPGEQYF. The chain combines TRBV5-1 with TRBJ2-7; a possible D gene is TRBD2 (6 bases). Germline V gene data show CDR1 as SGHRS and CDR2 as YFSETQ. The CDR3 consists of 15 residues. With 0 bases removed from V and 6 bases from J, the gap between germline ends came to 16 bases.

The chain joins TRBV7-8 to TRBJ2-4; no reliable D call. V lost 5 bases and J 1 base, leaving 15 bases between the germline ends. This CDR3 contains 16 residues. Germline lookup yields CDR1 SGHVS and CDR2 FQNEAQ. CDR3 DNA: TGTGCCAGCAGCCGCGACCAGACGATGGCCAAAAACATTCAGTACTTC. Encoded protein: CASSRDQTMAKNIQYF.

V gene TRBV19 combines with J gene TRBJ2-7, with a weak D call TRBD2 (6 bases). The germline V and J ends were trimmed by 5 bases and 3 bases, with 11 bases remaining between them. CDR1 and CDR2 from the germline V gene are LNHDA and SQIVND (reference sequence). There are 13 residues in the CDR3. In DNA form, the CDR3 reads TGTGCCAGTAGTTCGGGGGTAGGCTACGAGCAGTACGTC. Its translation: CASSSGVGYEQYV.

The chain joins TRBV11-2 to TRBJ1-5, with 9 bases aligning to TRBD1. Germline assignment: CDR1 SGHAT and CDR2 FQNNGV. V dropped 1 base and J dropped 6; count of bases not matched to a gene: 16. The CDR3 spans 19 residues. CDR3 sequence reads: CASSLVEEKGQGVRQPQHF. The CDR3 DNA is TGTGCCAGCAGCTTAGTAGAGGAAAAGGGACAGGGAGTTCGTCAGCCCCAGCATTTT.

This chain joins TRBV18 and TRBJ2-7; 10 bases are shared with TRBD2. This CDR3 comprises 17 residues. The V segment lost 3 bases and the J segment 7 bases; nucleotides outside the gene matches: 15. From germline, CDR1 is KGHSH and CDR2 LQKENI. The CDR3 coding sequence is TGTGCCAGCTCACCCCCACGGCCGGGACTAGCGAACAAAGAGCAGTACTTC. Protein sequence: CASSPPRPGLANKEQYF.

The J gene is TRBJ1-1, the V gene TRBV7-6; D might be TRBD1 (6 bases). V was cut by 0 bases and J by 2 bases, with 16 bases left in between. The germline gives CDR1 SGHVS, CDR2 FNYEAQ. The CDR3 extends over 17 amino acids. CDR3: CASSLAIGRGDNTEAFF. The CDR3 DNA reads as TGTGCCAGCAGCTTAGCCATTGGTAGGGGGGATAACACTGAAGCTTTCTTT.

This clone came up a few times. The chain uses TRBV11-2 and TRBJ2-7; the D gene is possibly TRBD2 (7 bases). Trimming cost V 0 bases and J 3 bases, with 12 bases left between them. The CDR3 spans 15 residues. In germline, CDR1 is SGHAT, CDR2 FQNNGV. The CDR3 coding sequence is TGTGCCAGCAGCTTAGATGGGGGGGGCTACTACGAGCAGTACTTC. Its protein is CASSLDGGGYYEQYF.

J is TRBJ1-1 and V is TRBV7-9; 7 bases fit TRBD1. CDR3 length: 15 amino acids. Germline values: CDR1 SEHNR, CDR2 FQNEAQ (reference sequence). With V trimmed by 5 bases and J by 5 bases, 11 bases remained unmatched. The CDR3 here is CASSPRAGGETEAFF. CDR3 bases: TGTGCCAGCAGCCCTCGGGCAGGGGGGGAAACTGAAGCTTTCTTT.

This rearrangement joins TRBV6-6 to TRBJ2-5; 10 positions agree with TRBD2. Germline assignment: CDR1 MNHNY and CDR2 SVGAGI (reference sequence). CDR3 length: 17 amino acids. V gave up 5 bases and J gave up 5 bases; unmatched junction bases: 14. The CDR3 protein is CASSPSVSGGAGETQYF. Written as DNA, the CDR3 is TGTGCCAGCAGTCCCTCTGTAAGCGGGGGGGCAGGGGAGACCCAGTACTTC.

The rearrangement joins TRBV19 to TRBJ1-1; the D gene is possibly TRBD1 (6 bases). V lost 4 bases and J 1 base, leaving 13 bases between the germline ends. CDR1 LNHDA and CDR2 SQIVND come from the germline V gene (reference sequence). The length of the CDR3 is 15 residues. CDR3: CASSNNQGQNTEAFF. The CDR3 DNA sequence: TGTGCCAGTAGTAACAATCAGGGGCAGAACACTGAAGCTTTCTTT.